This T cell receptor (beta chain) was sequenced for a study of OX40 agonist ivuxolimab in advanced cancers. The study in broad terms: The costimulatory receptor OX40 (CD134) was targeted by ivuxolimab, a fully human IgG2 agonistic monoclonal antibody. The purpose of peripheral TCRbeta sequencing was to test whether ivuxolimab changed TCR sequence diversity and led to clonal T-cell expansion. The paper reports the monotherapy dose-escalation portion (N ≈ 50 patients) of the phase I ivuxolimab trial. Prior anti-PD-1, anti-PD-L1 or anti-CTLA-4 therapy was permitted, and approximately 42% of dose-escalation patients had received checkpoint inhibitors. Partial responses were achieved by three dose-escalation patients, of whom one had hepatocellular carcinoma and two had cutaneous melanoma. Among the 50 to 55 dose-escalation patients, about 19 had hepatocellular carcinoma, roughly 15 melanoma, 9 renal cell carcinoma and 9 head and neck cancer. In the dose-escalation cohort, 65% to 85% of patients were male, and the mean age was approximately 60 years with a range of about 23 to 79. Intravenous ivuxolimab was administered to patients every 2 weeks at six dose levels: 0.01, 0.1, 0.3, 1.5, 3 and 10 mg/kg. What the authors observed across the whole study: At doses from 0.1 to 3.0 mg/kg, clonal expansion was seen in both CD4+ and CD8+ blood T cells between baseline and week 6. Low levels of normalized T-cell clonal expansion were also seen in some patients who did not respond. After ivuxolimab, CD8+ T cells had more expanded clones than CD4+ T cells on average. In the 0.1-3.0 mg/kg groups, partial responders had among the lowest normalized peripheral clonal expansion, particularly in CD8+ T cells. The antigen specificity of the peripheral T cells that underwent clonal expansion was not determined.

To sequence the TCRbeta CDR3 region, genomic DNA was isolated from the sorted cells. The immunoSEQ Assay was used to sequence the TCRbeta CDR3 regions. The source is immuneACCESS, and TCRdb retained only in-frame sequences with V and J called. Part of the clones is not carried over; for the studies checked, unresolved V genes explain less than half of this, and the remainder is unexplained. The sample contains around 53,000 clones, about 93% of them found a single time. The ten largest clones capture approximately 18% of the sample. Patients with autoimmune disease history or receiving systemic immunosuppression were excluded from the trial. Peripheral blood for TCR sequencing was collected from all dose cohorts at baseline, on cycle 4 day 1, and on cycle 7 day 1. The samples were drawn from a first-in-human, open-label, multicenter phase I dose-escalation trial of ivuxolimab. The trial enrolled adults with locally advanced or metastatic head and neck squamous cell, hepatocellular, melanoma or renal cell carcinoma. CD4+ and CD8+ T cells were sorted separately from peripheral blood before TCR sequencing.

A remark on this clone: Its cognate antigen has yet to be identified. Nothing much larger sits one base from this clone, and base qualities are not available.

CDR1 and CDR2 were assigned from the germline V gene (reference sequence) as SEHNR and FQNEAQ. The germline V end is reduced by 2 bases and the J end by 2 bases; junction bases left unmatched: 4. The CDR3 spans 15 residues, from the cysteine through the phenylalanine. Only the CDR3 portion is preserved as DNA: 45 bases, with reading frame beginning at the first base. The origin of this receptor is an adult with an advanced solid tumor such as melanoma, head and neck, liver or kidney cancer. The V and J genes are TRBV7-9 and TRBJ2-3, with 7 bases in between that match TRBD2. The sample was CD4+ or CD8+ T cells sorted from blood, taken in a trial of the OX40 agonist ivuxolimab. The bases read TGTGCCAGCAGCTTACGGAGCGGGGCCACAGATACGCAGTATTTT. It encodes CASSLRSGATDTQYF.